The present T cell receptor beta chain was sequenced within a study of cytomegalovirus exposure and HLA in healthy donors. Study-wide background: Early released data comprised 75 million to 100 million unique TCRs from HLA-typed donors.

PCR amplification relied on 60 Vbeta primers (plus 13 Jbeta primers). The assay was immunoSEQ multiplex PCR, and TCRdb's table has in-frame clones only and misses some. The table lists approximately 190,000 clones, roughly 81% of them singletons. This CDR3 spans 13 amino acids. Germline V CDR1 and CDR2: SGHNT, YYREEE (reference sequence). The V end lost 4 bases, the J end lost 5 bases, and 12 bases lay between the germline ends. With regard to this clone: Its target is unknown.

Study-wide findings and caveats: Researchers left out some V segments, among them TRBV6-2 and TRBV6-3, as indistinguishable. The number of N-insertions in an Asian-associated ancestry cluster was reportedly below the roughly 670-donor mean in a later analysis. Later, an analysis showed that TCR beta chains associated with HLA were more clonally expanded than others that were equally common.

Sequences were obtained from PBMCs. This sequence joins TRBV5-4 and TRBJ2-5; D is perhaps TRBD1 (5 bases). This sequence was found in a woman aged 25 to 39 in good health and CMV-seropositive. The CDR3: CASSRAPGETQYF. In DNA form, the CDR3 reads TGTGCCAGCAGCCGTGCCCCAGGGGAGACCCAGTACTTC.